The 24 T cell receptor beta chains in this list originate from one sample, sequenced in a study of shared clonotypes between healthy human individuals. The table came from immunoSEQ multiplex PCR; TCRdb's copy has only in-frame clones and leaves some out. The data show 300,000 to 400,000 clones, around 74% seen once. The sample consisted of memory CD4+ T cells sorted from blood. Subset in this sample: CD45RA-negative fraction. These receptors originate from a man aged 30 to 39 in good health.

The chain couples TRBV10-3 to TRBJ2-1; TRBD2 agrees at 10 bases. With 4 bases clipped from V and 4 bases from J, the junction kept 7 bases outside the gene matches. The length of the CDR3 is 16 residues. Germline V gene lookup returns CDR1 ENHRY and CDR2 SYGVKD. CDR3 region: CAISGFGLADYNEQFF. Written as DNA, the CDR3 is TGTGCCATCAGTGGATTCGGACTAGCGGATTACAATGAGCAGTTCTTC.

The chain links TRBV7-2 to TRBJ2-5; 7 nucleotides agree with TRBD2. Looked up from germline, CDR1 is SGHTA and CDR2 is FQGNSA. Losses at the gene ends were 3 bases for V and 5 bases for J; bases not matched to a gene: 3. The CDR3 contains 13 residues. CDR3 nucleotides: TGTGCCAGCAGCTTGAGGGAGGGGGAGACCCAGTACTTC. Translation gives CASSLREGETQYF.

The chain employs TRBV6-6 and TRBJ1-2; D unclear. The germline V gene encodes CDR1 MNHNY and CDR2 SVGAGI (reference sequence). Between the trimmed V and J ends, which lost 5 bases and 4 bases, there was a span of 14 bases. This CDR3 region has 14 residues. The CDR3 region has the DNA TGTGCCAGCAGTGCCCTTGGAGGGTTCTATGGCTACACCTTC. It encodes CASSALGGFYGYTF.

V and J are TRBV7-2 and TRBJ2-5, with TRBD2 matching over 11 bases. The CDR3 extends over 15 amino acids. The ends lost 3 bases at V and 4 bases at J; junction bases unmatched: 4. Germline lookup yields CDR1 SGHTA and CDR2 FQGNSA. Here the CDR3 reads CASSFAGTSGETQYF. The CDR3 DNA sequence: TGTGCCAGCAGCTTCGCCGGGACTAGCGGAGAGACCCAGTACTTC.

V usage is TRBV7-8 and J usage is TRBJ2-1; 12 bases are a match to TRBD2. Germline V gives CDR1 SGHVS, CDR2 FQNEAQ. CDR3 size: 15 residues. J lost 7 bases, V lost 2 bases, and 3 bases had no gene match. CDR3 sequence: CASSLSLAGGNEQFF. CDR3 nucleotides: TGTGCCAGCAGCTTAAGCCTAGCGGGAGGGAATGAGCAGTTCTTC.

The chain links TRBV19 to TRBJ2-1; D unresolved. Trimming stripped 8 bases from V and 4 bases from J, with 15 bases between. In germline, CDR1 is LNHDA, CDR2 SQIVND (reference sequence). The CDR3 consists of 14 residues. The CDR3 is CASGGLGIYNEQFF. CDR3 nucleotides: TGTGCCAGTGGTGGGTTAGGGATTTACAATGAGCAGTTCTTC.

This chain links TRBV6-1 with TRBJ2-5; D uncertain. This CDR3 region has 13 residues. Germline CDR1 is MNHNS and CDR2 is SASEGT. The V end lost 6 bases, the J end lost 3 bases, and 11 bases lay between the germline ends. As DNA, the CDR3 is TGTGCCAGCAGAATCCACGTAGAAGAGACCCAGTACTTC. As protein: CASRIHVEETQYF.

A word on this clone: Different DNA sequences within this sample yield the same CDR3. The CDR3 DNA reads as TGTGCCAGCCGCTGGGACTCCCGCACAGATACGCAGTATTTT. It yields the protein CASRWDSRTDTQYF. The chain combines TRBV6-5 with TRBJ2-3, with D possibly TRBD2 on 6 matching bases. Germline V CDR1 and CDR2: MNHEY, SVGAGI. The CDR3 is made up of 14 amino acids. Between the trimmed V and J ends, which lost 8 bases and 1 base, there was a span of 13 bases.

The rearrangement uses TRBV9 and TRBJ2-5; D remains unclear. Germline CDR1 is SGDLS and CDR2 is YYNGEE. V gave up 0 bases and J gave up 4 bases, with 7 bases separating them. This CDR3 is built from 13 residues. The CDR3 spells CASSVDRGETQYF. Written as DNA, the CDR3 is TGTGCCAGCAGCGTAGATAGAGGAGAGACCCAGTACTTC.

The chain has TRBV14 and TRBJ1-1; D not certain. CDR3 length: 12 amino acids. CDR1 is SGHDN and CDR2 is FVKESK in the germline V gene. V gave up 1 base and J gave up 5 bases, with 5 bases separating them. The CDR3 here is CASSQAWTEAFF. CDR3 sequence (DNA): TGTGCCAGCAGCCAAGCTTGGACTGAAGCTTTCTTT.

This sequence joins TRBV29-1 and TRBJ1-3, with 9 bases identical to TRBD1. V shed 4 bases, J shed 3 bases, and the junction held 4 bases outside the gene matches. The CDR3 totals 14 residues. Germline-derived CDR1 and CDR2 are SQVTM and ANQGSEA. In DNA, the CDR3 is TGCAGCGTTGGGGACAGGGTGAATGGAAACACCATATATTTT. Residues: CSVGDRVNGNTIYF.

V usage is TRBV19 and J usage is TRBJ2-1, with D perhaps matching TRBD2 (6 bases). The CDR3 is 15 residues long. Germline V gives CDR1 LNHDA, CDR2 SQIVND (reference sequence). V lost 3 bases and J 10 bases, leaving 19 bases between the germline ends. In DNA, the CDR3 is TGTGCCAGTAGTATCGCCCCGGGAGCTTTTTTGGAGCAGTTCTTC. Encoded protein: CASSIAPGAFLEQFF.

V and J are TRBV5-1 and TRBJ2-1; TRBD2 agrees at 7 bases. V shed 2 bases, J shed 2 bases, and the junction held 7 bases outside the gene matches. Germline values: CDR1 SGHRS, CDR2 YFSETQ. The CDR3 runs 16 residues. CDR3 in DNA: TGCGCCAGCAGCTTAGGTCCTAGCGGAGCCTACAATGAGCAGTTCTTC. Protein sequence: CASSLGPSGAYNEQFF.

A single count supports this clone. This chain links TRBV11-3 with TRBJ2-5; 8 nucleotides align to TRBD1. The CDR3 is made up of 15 amino acids. V was pared by 4 bases and J by 5 bases, with 9 bases of the junction left unmatched. The germline gives CDR1 SGHNT, CDR2 YENEEA. CDR3 in amino acids: CASSSSGTGAETQYF. The CDR3 nucleotides are TGTGCCAGCAGCTCCTCCGGGACAGGCGCGGAGACCCAGTACTTC.

The rearrangement joins TRBV5-4 to TRBJ2-7; D is unclear. The CDR3 is made up of 11 amino acids. Germline lookup yields CDR1 SGHNT and CDR2 YYREEE (reference sequence). Trimming cost V 2 bases and J 3 bases, with 3 bases left between them. The CDR3 region has the DNA TGTGCCAGCAGCTTAAACTACGAGCAGTACTTC. Residues: CASSLNYEQYF.

V gene TRBV5-1 combines with J gene TRBJ2-7, with 8 nucleotides matching TRBD1. The length of the CDR3 is 15 residues. The germline V gene encodes CDR1 SGHRS and CDR2 YFSETQ. V shed 4 bases, J shed 2 bases, and the junction held 8 bases outside the gene matches. This chain's CDR3 is CASSPQGALPYEQYF. The CDR3 DNA reads TGCGCCAGCAGCCCTCAGGGGGCGTTGCCCTACGAGCAGTACTTC.

This rearrangement joins TRBV6-5 to TRBJ2-1; weak D call: TRBD2 (5 bases). The CDR3 is 11 amino acids. V was cut by 7 bases and J by 9 bases, with 10 bases left in between. From germline, CDR1 is MNHEY and CDR2 SVGAGI. In DNA form, the CDR3 reads TGTGCCAGCAATAGCGAAGGTGAGCAGTTCTTC. Translation gives CASNSEGEQFF.

The J gene is TRBJ2-5, the V gene TRBV5-8; 9 nucleotides agree with TRBD1. Per the germline V gene, CDR1 is SGHTS and CDR2 is YDEGEE. With 3 bases clipped from V and 4 bases from J, the junction kept 7 bases outside the gene matches. CDR3 length: 15 amino acids. CDR3 in amino acids: CASSSGTGNLETQYF. The CDR3 DNA is TGTGCCAGCAGCTCCGGGACAGGGAATTTAGAGACCCAGTACTTC.

This clone was seen more than once but under ten times. The CDR3 region has the DNA TGTGCCAGCACTAATGACATGACTGAAGCTTTCTTT. Its protein product is CASTNDMTEAFF. The J gene is TRBJ1-1, the V gene TRBV2; D unresolved. Germline CDR1 is SNHLY and CDR2 is FYNNEI. V lost 7 bases to trimming and J lost 5 bases, with 11 bases between them. The CDR3 is made up of 12 amino acids.

This chain links TRBV6-5 with TRBJ1-2, with 7 bases identical to TRBD1. The V gene end was trimmed by 6 bases and the J gene end by 4 bases; junction bases not matched to a gene: 11. CDR1 MNHEY and CDR2 SVGAGI come from the germline V gene. The CDR3 spans 15 residues. The CDR3 bases are TGTGCCAGCAGAAAGAGGACAGGAGGAGGCTATGGCTACACCTTC. Its protein product is CASRKRTGGGYGYTF.

This clone has more than one count but fewer than ten. The V call is TRBV18, the J call TRBJ2-1; TRBD2 matches at 8 bases. This CDR3 comprises 14 residues. Germline V CDR1 and CDR2: KGHSH, LQKENI. J gave up 6 bases and V 2 bases, and 3 bases lay outside the gene matches. The CDR3 protein is CASSPSSGVNEQFF. Written as DNA, the CDR3 is TGTGCCAGCTCACCAAGTAGCGGGGTCAATGAGCAGTTCTTC.

This chain joins TRBV7-3 and TRBJ2-1; 11 bases are a match to TRBD2. CDR1 and CDR2 from the germline V gene are SGHTA and FQGTGA. There are 14 residues in the CDR3. Trimming cost V 6 bases and J 9 bases; bases outside gene matches: 7. The CDR3 reads CASRATSGSSEQFF. Written as DNA, the CDR3 is TGTGCCAGCAGGGCAACTAGCGGGAGTAGTGAGCAGTTCTTC.

About this clone itself: A much larger clone sits a single nucleotide away, making a read error possible. V usage is TRBV7-9 and J usage is TRBJ2-7; a possible D gene is TRBD2 (5 bases). The CDR3 covers 14 residues. The germline gives CDR1 SEHNR, CDR2 FQNEAQ (reference sequence). Trimming removed 0 bases from V and 3 bases from J, with 9 bases in between. The CDR3 region is CASSLAGVYYEQYF. CDR3 bases: TGTGCCAGCAGCTTAGCGGGAGTTTACTACGAGCAGTACTTC.

This clone was counted at least ten times. V and J are TRBV6-5 and TRBJ1-2; 7 nucleotides agree with TRBD1. J gave up 2 bases and V 8 bases, and 8 bases lay outside the gene matches. The CDR3 sequence is 14 residues long. Germline V gives CDR1 MNHEY, CDR2 SVGAGI. Here the CDR3 reads CASGGTGANYGYTF. The CDR3 DNA follows: TGTGCCAGCGGAGGAACAGGGGCGAACTATGGCTACACCTTC.